The 25 T cell receptor beta chains in this list originate from one sample, sequenced in a study of shared clonotypes between healthy human individuals. Method: immunoSEQ multiplex PCR; TCRdb's copy keeps in-frame clones and lacks some. This table holds about 990,000 clones, about 84% found once. What was sequenced was memory CD4+ T cells from PBMCs. Subset described: CD45RA-negative fraction. The receptors were sampled from a man younger than 35 in good health. Some clones in this sample may be carry-over from other donors' samples.

The V and J genes are TRBV21-1 and TRBJ1-1. TRBV21-1 is recorded as a pseudogene. The CDR3 extends over 11 amino acids. The chain's CDR3 is CASSNTPEAFF. As DNA, the CDR3 is TGTGCCAGCAGCAATACCCCTGAAGCTTTCTTT.

This rearrangement joins TRBV2 to TRBJ2-4; the D gene is possibly TRBD1 (6 bases). This CDR3 is 15 amino acids long. V lost 7 bases, J lost 1 base, and 14 bases lay in between. Germline CDR1 SNHLY, CDR2 FYNNEI. The DNA of the CDR3 is TGTGCCAGCATAGACAGGCCCCTGGCCAAAAACATTCAGTACTTC. It yields the protein CASIDRPLAKNIQYF.

This clone was recorded once. The rearrangement uses TRBV28 and TRBJ1-1; 7 bases align to TRBD1. The V and J ends lost 7 bases and 6 bases, in that order; junction bases with no gene match: 29. This CDR3 region has 20 residues. CDR1 is MDHEN and CDR2 is SYDVKM in the germline V gene. The CDR3 nucleotides read TGTGCCAGCACCGCACCCAAGTTAAGGGGGCGGCTTCCAGGTCTATCTGAAGCTTTCTTT. It specifies CASTAPKLRGRLPGLSEAFF. The full variable domain, in which reference TRBV28 and TRBJ1-1 provide the parts outside the CDR3, is DVKVTQSSRYLVKRTGEKVFLECVQDMDHENMFWYRQDPGLGLRLIYFSYDVKMKEKGDIPEGYSVSREKKERFSLILESASTNQTSMYLCASTAPKLRGRLPGLSEAFFGQGTRLTVV.

This chain links TRBV28 with TRBJ2-2; D is possibly TRBD1 (6 bases). Germline V gives CDR1 MDHEN, CDR2 SYDVKM. The ends were cut back, 2 bases at V and 6 bases at J, with 10 bases in the middle. CDR3 length equals 14 residues. CDR3 residues: CASSLGGGPGELFF. In DNA form, the CDR3 reads TGTGCCAGCAGTTTAGGTGGGGGCCCCGGGGAGCTGTTTTTT.

The CDR3: CAWSARDRKLGKLFF. CDR3 bases: TGTGCCTGGAGTGCCCGGGACAGGAAATTGGGAAAACTGTTTTTT. This sequence joins TRBV30 and TRBJ1-4; 8 bases line up with TRBD1. With 1 base clipped from V and 10 bases from J, the junction kept 11 bases outside the gene matches. In germline, CDR1 is GTSNPN, CDR2 SVGIG (reference sequence). This CDR3 spans 15 amino acids.

The CDR3 DNA reads TGTGCCATCAGTGAGCCTACGACAGATGGCTACACCTTC. Residues: CAISEPTTDGYTF. The chain carries TRBV10-3 and TRBJ1-2; a weak D match, TRBD1 (5 bases). V lost 2 bases, J lost 6 bases, and 10 bases lay in between. This CDR3 region has 13 residues. Germline lookup yields CDR1 ENHRY and CDR2 SYGVKD.

This chain connects TRBV7-2 to TRBJ1-5; D might be TRBD1 (6 bases). This CDR3 is 15 amino acids long. Between the trimmed V and J ends, which lost 1 base and 3 bases, there was a span of 10 bases. The germline V gene has CDR1 SGHTA and CDR2 FQGNSA. DNA for the CDR3: TGTGCCAGCAGCTTAGTAGGACAGCTCAATCAGCCCCAGCATTTT. This translates into CASSLVGQLNQPQHF.

This rearrangement joins TRBV7-2 to TRBJ2-1; D is unclear. Deletions cut 7 bases from V and 9 bases from J, with 13 bases between. Germline CDR1 SGHTA, CDR2 FQGNSA. This CDR3 contains 12 residues. CDR3 in amino acids: CASTEEWGEQFF. The CDR3 DNA sequence: TGTGCCAGCACCGAGGAGTGGGGTGAGCAGTTCTTC.

V is TRBV27 and J is TRBJ2-7; D unclear. CDR1 and CDR2 (germline): MNHEY, SMNVEV (reference sequence). V was shortened by 8 bases and J by 5 bases, with 7 bases between the two germline ends. CDR3 length: 10 residues. The CDR3 region has the DNA TGTGCCAGCGGCCGACACGAGCAGTACTTC. Its translation: CASGRHEQYF.

This chain uses TRBV18 with TRBJ1-1; maybe TRBD1 (6 bases). The germline V and J ends were trimmed by 4 bases and 6 bases, with 12 bases remaining between them. The CDR3 totals 13 residues. Looked up from germline, CDR1 is KGHSH and CDR2 is LQKENI. The chain's CDR3 is CASSRGAGAEAFF. The CDR3 DNA sequence: TGTGCCAGCTCACGGGGGGCAGGGGCTGAAGCTTTCTTT.

In this sample, this clone turned up once. The V and J genes are TRBV18 and TRBJ1-2; tentative D call: TRBD1 (5 bases). Germline V CDR1 and CDR2: KGHSH, LQKENI. Trimming shortened V by 4 bases and J by 2 bases, and 11 bases separated the two germline ends. The CDR3 runs 14 residues. Written as DNA, the CDR3 is TGTGCCAGCTCACTGGGACTCTTCAACTATGGCTACACCTTC. Its protein product is CASSLGLFNYGYTF.

This chain links TRBV5-1 with TRBJ2-7, with a possible D match to TRBD2 (6 bases). The CDR3 loop spans 11 amino acids. Germline lookup yields CDR1 SGHRS and CDR2 YFSETQ. The V and J ends lost 3 bases and 7 bases respectively, with 8 bases between them. This CDR3 reads CASSWGVEQYF. The CDR3 region has the DNA TGCGCCAGCAGCTGGGGGGTTGAGCAGTACTTC.

This clone was seen many times. Other DNA sequences within the sample encode an identical CDR3. The V and J genes are TRBV5-1 and TRBJ2-3, with 8 positions matching TRBD2. The ends lost 0 bases at V and 3 bases at J; junction bases unmatched: 3. The CDR3 contains 15 residues. Looked up from germline, CDR1 is SGHRS and CDR2 is YFSETQ. CDR3 in amino acids: CASSLGTGGTDTQYF. The CDR3 nucleotides are TGCGCCAGCAGCTTGGGCACGGGAGGGACAGATACGCAGTATTTT.

Comment on this clone: A read error likely explains this, since a far larger clone differs by one base. The V and J genes are TRBV29-1 and TRBJ2-5; D not resolved. The V end was cut by 1 base, the J end by 5 bases, with 11 bases between. The CDR3 is 13 residues long. Germline CDR1 reads SQVTM; CDR2 reads ANQGSEA. The CDR3 region has the DNA TGCAGCGTTGAAGCGACGATGGGTGAGACCCAGTACTTC. Protein product: CSVEATMGETQYF.

The table lists this clone with a count of one. Distinct nucleotide sequences in the sample also encode this CDR3. The V call is TRBV5-1, the J call TRBJ1-1; the D is unclear. The CDR3 length is 13 residues. The V gene lost 0 bases and the J gene lost 0 bases, with 3 bases spanning the gap. Germline V lookup: CDR1 SGHRS, CDR2 YFSETQ. The CDR3 loop reads CASSLVVNTEAFF. The CDR3 nucleotides read TGCGCCAGCAGCTTGGTAGTGAACACTGAAGCTTTCTTT.

This clone has a handful of counts. The CDR3 reads CASKNPGTGTGELFF. CDR3 bases: TGCGCCAGCAAAAATCCGGGGACGGGCACCGGGGAGCTGTTTTTT. This rearrangement joins TRBV4-1 to TRBJ2-2, with D tentatively TRBD1 or TRBD2 (5 bases each). The CDR3 totals 15 residues. Trimming removed 7 bases at V and 4 bases at J, with 16 bases between. Germline V gives CDR1 MGHRA, CDR2 YSYEKL.

This rearrangement joins TRBV11-2 to TRBJ2-5, with 11 bases identical to TRBD1. CDR3 length: 14 residues. J lost 4 bases, V lost 7 bases, and 5 bases had no gene match. Germline values: CDR1 SGHAT, CDR2 FQNNGV. Here the CDR3 reads CASIPDRGLETQYF. In DNA form, the CDR3 reads TGTGCCAGCATCCCGGACAGGGGGCTAGAGACCCAGTACTTC. Full variable domain (outside the CDR3, taken from reference TRBV11-2 and TRBJ2-5): EAGVAQSPRYKIIEKRQSVAFWCNPISGHATLYWYQQILGQGPKLLIQFQNNGVVDDSQLPKDRFSAERLKGVDSTLKIQPAKLEDSAVYLCASIPDRGLETQYFGPGTRLLVL.

The chain uses TRBV4-3 and TRBJ1-1; D may be TRBD1 (6 bases). Germline CDR1 is LGHNA and CDR2 is YSLEER. CDR3 length equals 13 residues. V was cut by 3 bases and J by 12 bases, with 17 bases left in between. The CDR3 sequence is CASSHAGGGESFF. The DNA of the CDR3 is TGCGCCAGCAGCCATGCGGGGGGGGGCGAGTCTTTCTTT.

The chain combines TRBV18 with TRBJ1-3, with 8 positions matching TRBD1. The CDR3 spans 14 residues. The trim removed 5 bases at V and 8 bases at J, leaving 8 bases unmatched. Germline V gene lookup returns CDR1 KGHSH and CDR2 LQKENI. The CDR3 here is CASSSAGGLDTIYF. In DNA, the CDR3 is TGTGCCAGCTCATCAGCAGGGGGCTTGGACACCATATATTTT.

The chain has TRBV2 and TRBJ2-7; no clear D gene. The length of the CDR3 is 14 residues. Trimming removed 10 bases at V and 2 bases at J, with 18 bases between. Germline loops: CDR1 SNHLY, CDR2 FYNNEI. As DNA, the CDR3 is TGTGCCACTCTGGACCTAGATCCCACCTACGAGCAGTACTTC. Its translation: CATLDLDPTYEQYF. Complete variable domain (other parts from reference TRBV2 and TRBJ2-7): EPEVTQTPSHQVTQMGQEVILRCVPISNHLYFYWYRQILGQKVEFLVSFYNNEISEKSEIFDDQFSVERPDGSNFTLKIRSTKLEDSAMYFCATLDLDPTYEQYFGPGTRLTVT.

The V call is TRBV21-1, the J call TRBJ2-7. TRBV21-1 is described as a pseudogene. The CDR3 loop spans 14 amino acids. In DNA, the CDR3 is TGTGCCAGCAGCAACCGGGGGCCCTCCTACGAGCAGTACTTC. As protein: CASSNRGPSYEQYF.

This clone was observed a handful of times. The chain recombines TRBV28 with TRBJ1-1; D call uncertain. Trimming pared 2 bases from V and 0 bases from J, leaving 7 bases between. The length of the CDR3 is 14 residues. The germline V gene has CDR1 MDHEN and CDR2 SYDVKM. The CDR3 region is CASSLQDLNTEAFF. The CDR3 bases are TGTGCCAGCAGTTTACAGGACCTGAACACTGAAGCTTTCTTT.

Comments on this clone: The sample contains more than one DNA sequence encoding this CDR3. This chain connects TRBV30 to TRBJ1-5; 8 bases fit TRBD1. The CDR3 length is 13 residues. Germline values: CDR1 GTSNPN, CDR2 SVGIG (reference sequence). V trimming: 1 base; J trimming: 5 bases; junction bases outside the gene matches: 1. The CDR3 nucleotides read TGTGCCTGGAGTGGACAGGGGTATCAGCCCCAGCATTTT. Protein product: CAWSGQGYQPQHF.

V is TRBV4-1 and J is TRBJ2-5; possibly TRBD2 for D (6 bases). This CDR3 is 14 amino acids long. The V end lost 4 bases, the J end lost 4 bases, and 13 bases lay between the germline ends. Germline CDR1 MGHRA, CDR2 YSYEKL. The CDR3 loop reads CASSPRLERETQYF. The CDR3 region has the DNA TGCGCCAGCAGCCCGAGACTAGAGAGAGAGACCCAGTACTTC.

The V gene is TRBV7-2, the J gene TRBJ2-1, with a weak D call TRBD1 (6 bases). Looked up from germline, CDR1 is SGHTA and CDR2 is FQGNSA. This CDR3 region has 15 residues. V lost 2 bases and J 7 bases, leaving 15 bases between the germline ends. The CDR3 sequence: CASSLRQARINEQFF. The CDR3 nucleotides are TGTGCCAGCAGCTTAAGACAGGCGCGGATTAATGAGCAGTTCTTC.